The 7 T cell receptor beta chains in this list originate from one sample, sequenced in a study of T cells in Graves' hyperthyroidism and ophthalmopathy. There were TCR beta CDR3 regions amplified from RNA transcripts. Researchers ran a first-round RT-PCR on the TCR CDR3 using the HTBI primer set. TCRdb reanalysed the multiplex PCR reads using MiXCR and keeps one entry per CDR3 protein. The data contain roughly 300,000 distinct CDR3 sequences, about 20% of them seen just once; the ten biggest clones take up 45% to 50%. The specimen was blood. Source of these receptors: a woman aged 50 to 65 with Graves' hyperthyroidism.

In regard to this clonotype: The CDR3 does not end in the conserved phenylalanine or tryptophan, so this is likely a read error. This chain connects TRBV28 to TRBJ1-1; 7 bases align to TRBD1. CDR3 length: 11 amino acids. Germline V lookup: CDR1 MDHEN, CDR2 SYDVKM. Germline trimming cut 6 bases from V and 7 bases from J; bases unmatched to any gene: 2. This CDR3 is CASRGTVEAFL. The CDR3 DNA reads as TGTGCCAGCAGAGGGACAGTTGAAGCTTTCCTT.

V usage is TRBV28 and J usage is TRBJ2-3; no clear D. The CDR3 runs to 16 residues. Germline-derived CDR1 and CDR2 are MDHEN and SYDVKM. V lost 3 bases, J lost 4 bases, and 17 bases lay in between. The CDR3, as DNA: TGTGCCAGCAGTTTCCGCCCTGGGCGCCTCGCAGATACGCAGTATTTT. Translated: CASSFRPGRLADTQYF.

This clonotype was recorded a few times. The chain links TRBV5-4 to TRBJ2-3; 7 nucleotides match TRBD2. The CDR3 runs to 15 residues. Germline values: CDR1 SGHNT, CDR2 YYREEE (reference sequence). Unmatched junction bases numbered 9, after V lost 2 bases and J lost 6 bases. The CDR3 region has the DNA TGTGCCAGCAGCTTACCGACGGGAGGCAGGGATACGCAGTATTTT. Translated, it gives CASSLPTGGRDTQYF. The full variable domain, its missing parts supplied by reference TRBV5-4 and TRBJ2-3, is ETGVTQSPTHLIKTRGQQVTLRCSSQSGHNTVSWYQQALGQGPQFIFQYYREEENGRGNFPPRFSGLQFPNYSSELNVNALELDDSALYLCASSLPTGGRDTQYFGPGTRLTVL.

This chain links TRBV20-1 with TRBJ2-2, with D uncertain. The V gene's germline CDR1 is DFQATT and CDR2 SNEGSKA (reference sequence). The CDR3 spans 13 residues. V was shortened by 3 bases and J by 4 bases, with 9 bases between the two germline ends. The CDR3 spells CSARSGGTGELFF. The CDR3 DNA is TGCAGTGCTAGGTCAGGCGGCACCGGGGAGCTGTTTTTT.

This clonotype has a count of ten or more. The chain combines TRBV7-3 with TRBJ1-1; D is ambiguous. The length of the CDR3 is 14 residues. Trimming shortened V by 2 bases and J by 3 bases, and 10 bases separated the two germline ends. Germline CDR1 reads SGHTA; CDR2 reads FQGTGA. The CDR3 here is CASSLAGLDTEAFF. DNA for the CDR3: TGTGCCAGCAGCTTAGCGGGGTTGGACACTGAAGCTTTCTTT. Full variable domain (missing parts from reference TRBV7-3 and TRBJ1-1): GAGVSQTPSNKVTEKGKYVELRCDPISGHTALYWYRQSLGQGPEFLIYFQGTGAADDSGLPNDRFFAVRPEGSVSTLKIQRTERGDSAVYLCASSLAGLDTEAFFGQGTRLTVV.

This clonotype was seen only a few times. The chain employs TRBV3-1 and TRBJ2-7; D assignment may be TRBD1 or TRBD2 (6 bases each). The germline gives CDR1 LGHDT, CDR2 YNNKEL (reference sequence). Trimming pared 1 base from V and 3 bases from J, leaving 19 bases between. This CDR3 has 17 residues. For the CDR3, the DNA is TGTGCCAGCAGCCAAGGCTTGGGGGGCAGGGGACTCTACGAGCAGTACTTC. Its translation is CASSQGLGGRGLYEQYF.

This clonotype was counted ten times or more. The rearrangement uses TRBV6-1 and TRBJ2-7; D gene uncertain. The V and J ends lost 5 bases and 3 bases respectively, with 8 bases between them. The germline V gene encodes CDR1 MNHNS and CDR2 SASEGT. The CDR3 totals 12 residues. The CDR3 DNA is TGTGCCAGCAGTTCCCCCTTCTACGAGCAGTACTTC. Protein product: CASSSPFYEQYF.